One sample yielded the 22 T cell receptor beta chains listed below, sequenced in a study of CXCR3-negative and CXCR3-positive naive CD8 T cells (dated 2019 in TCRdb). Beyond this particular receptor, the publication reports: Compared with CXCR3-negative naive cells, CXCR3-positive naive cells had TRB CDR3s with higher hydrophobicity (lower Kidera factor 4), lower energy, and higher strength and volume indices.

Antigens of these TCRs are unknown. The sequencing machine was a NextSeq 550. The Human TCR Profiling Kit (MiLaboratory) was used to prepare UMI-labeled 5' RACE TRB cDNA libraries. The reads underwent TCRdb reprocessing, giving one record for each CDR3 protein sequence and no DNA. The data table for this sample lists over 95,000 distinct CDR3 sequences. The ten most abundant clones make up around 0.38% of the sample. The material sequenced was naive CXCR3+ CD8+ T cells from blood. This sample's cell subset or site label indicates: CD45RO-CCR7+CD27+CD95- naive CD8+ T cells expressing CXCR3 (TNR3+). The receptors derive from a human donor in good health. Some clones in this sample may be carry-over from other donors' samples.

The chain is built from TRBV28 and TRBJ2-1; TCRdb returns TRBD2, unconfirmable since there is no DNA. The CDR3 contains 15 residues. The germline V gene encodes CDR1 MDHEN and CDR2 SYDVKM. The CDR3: CASSFLLVTSGEQFF.

This chain's CDR3 is CASSGVTSGSSYEQYF. The chain is built from TRBV12-3 or TRBV12-4 and TRBJ2-7; TCRdb calls TRBD2, which cannot be checked without DNA. The CDR3 sequence is 16 residues long.

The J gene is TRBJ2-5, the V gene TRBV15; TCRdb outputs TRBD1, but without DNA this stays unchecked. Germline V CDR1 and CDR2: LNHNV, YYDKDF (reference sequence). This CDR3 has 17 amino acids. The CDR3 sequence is CATSRVGQGALQETQYF.

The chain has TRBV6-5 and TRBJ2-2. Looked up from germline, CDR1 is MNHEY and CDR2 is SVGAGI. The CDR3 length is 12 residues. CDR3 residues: CASSPETGELFF.

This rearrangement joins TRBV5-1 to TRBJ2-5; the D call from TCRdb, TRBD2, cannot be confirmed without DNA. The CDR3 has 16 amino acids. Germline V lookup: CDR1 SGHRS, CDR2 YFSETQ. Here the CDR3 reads CASSLGWPAAQETQYF.

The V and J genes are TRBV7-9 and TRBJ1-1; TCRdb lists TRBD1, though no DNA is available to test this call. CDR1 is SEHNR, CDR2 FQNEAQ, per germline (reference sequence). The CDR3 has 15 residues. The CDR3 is CASSPRSGINTEAFF.

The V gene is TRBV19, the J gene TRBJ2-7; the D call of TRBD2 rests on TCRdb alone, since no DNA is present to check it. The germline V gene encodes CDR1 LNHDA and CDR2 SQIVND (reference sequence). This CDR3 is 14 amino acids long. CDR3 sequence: CASSPGTSLGEQYF.

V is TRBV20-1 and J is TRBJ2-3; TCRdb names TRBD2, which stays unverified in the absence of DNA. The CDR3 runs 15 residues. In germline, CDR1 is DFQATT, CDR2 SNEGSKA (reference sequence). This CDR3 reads CSARIQSLRGDTQYF.

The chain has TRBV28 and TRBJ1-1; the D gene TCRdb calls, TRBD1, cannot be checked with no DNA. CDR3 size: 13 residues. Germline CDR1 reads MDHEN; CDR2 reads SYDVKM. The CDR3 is CASTYSGYTEAFF.

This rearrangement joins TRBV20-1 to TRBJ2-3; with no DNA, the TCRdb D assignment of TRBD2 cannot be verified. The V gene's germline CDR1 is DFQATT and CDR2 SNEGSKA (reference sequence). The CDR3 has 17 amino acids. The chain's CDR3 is CSAIIPMSSGVTDTQYF.

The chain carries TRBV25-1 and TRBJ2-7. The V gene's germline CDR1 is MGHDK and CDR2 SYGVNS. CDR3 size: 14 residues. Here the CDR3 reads CASSGTLNPYEQYF.

CDR3 region: CASSQDRVTGNSPLHF. The chain combines TRBV4-3 with TRBJ1-6; the TCRdb call, TRBD1, lacks DNA for checking. Germline CDR1 LGHNA, CDR2 YSLEER. The length of the CDR3 is 16 residues.

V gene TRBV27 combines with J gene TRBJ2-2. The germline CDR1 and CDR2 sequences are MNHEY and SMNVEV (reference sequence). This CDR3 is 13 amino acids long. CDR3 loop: CASSTRMPGELFF.

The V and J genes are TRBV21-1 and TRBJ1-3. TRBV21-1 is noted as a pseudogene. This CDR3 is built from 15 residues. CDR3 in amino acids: CASSYGLFSGNTIYF.

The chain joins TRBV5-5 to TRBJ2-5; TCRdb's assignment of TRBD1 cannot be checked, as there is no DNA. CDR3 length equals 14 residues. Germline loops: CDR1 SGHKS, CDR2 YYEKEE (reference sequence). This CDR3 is CASSPPGGQETQYF. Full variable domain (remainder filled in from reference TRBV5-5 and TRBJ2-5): DAGVTQSPTHLIKTRGQQVTLRCSPISGHKSVSWYQQVLGQGPQFIFQYYEKEERGRGNFPDRFSARQFPNYSSELNVNALLLGDSALYLCASSPPGGQETQYFGPGTRLLVL.

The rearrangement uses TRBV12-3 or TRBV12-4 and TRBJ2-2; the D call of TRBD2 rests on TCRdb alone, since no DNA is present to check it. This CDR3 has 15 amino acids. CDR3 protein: CASSPGTSPTGELFF.

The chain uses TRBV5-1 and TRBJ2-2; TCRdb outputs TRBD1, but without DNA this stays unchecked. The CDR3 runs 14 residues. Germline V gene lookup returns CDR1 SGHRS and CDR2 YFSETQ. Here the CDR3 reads CASSAGTDTGEPFF.

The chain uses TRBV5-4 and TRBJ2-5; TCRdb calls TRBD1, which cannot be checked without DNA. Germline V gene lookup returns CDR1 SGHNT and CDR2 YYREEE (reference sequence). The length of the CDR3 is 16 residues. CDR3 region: CASSLVVAGTEETQYF.

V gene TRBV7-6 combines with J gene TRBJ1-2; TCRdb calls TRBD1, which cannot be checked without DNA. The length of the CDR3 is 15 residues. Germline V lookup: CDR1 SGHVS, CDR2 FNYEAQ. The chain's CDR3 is CASSLSGTGGDGYTF.

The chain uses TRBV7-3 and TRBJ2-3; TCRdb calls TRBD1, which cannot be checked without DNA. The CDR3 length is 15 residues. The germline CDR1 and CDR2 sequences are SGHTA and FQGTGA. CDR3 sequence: CASSLNGGSTDTQYF.

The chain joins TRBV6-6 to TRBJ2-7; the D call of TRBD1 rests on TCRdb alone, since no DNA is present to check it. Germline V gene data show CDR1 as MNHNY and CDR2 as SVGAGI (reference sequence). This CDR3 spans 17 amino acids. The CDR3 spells CASSNAITGGNFYEQYF.

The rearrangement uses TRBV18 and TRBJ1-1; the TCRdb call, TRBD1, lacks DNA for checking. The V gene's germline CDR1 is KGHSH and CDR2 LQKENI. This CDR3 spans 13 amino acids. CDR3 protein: CASSPGPGAEAFF. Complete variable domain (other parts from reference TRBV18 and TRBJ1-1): NAGVMQNPRHLVRRRGQEARLRCSPMKGHSHVYWYRQLPEEGLKFMVYLQKENIIDESGMPKERFSAEFPKEGPSILRIQQVVRGDSAAYFCASSPGPGAEAFFGQGTRLTVV.